A selection of T cell receptor beta chains follows, all from one sample in a study of cytomegalovirus exposure and HLA in healthy donors. TCRdb's table, derived via immunoSEQ multiplex PCR, lists solely in-frame clones and lacks some. The sample consists of tens of thousands of clones, approximately 78% of them appearing once. The sample taken for sequencing was PBMCs. These receptors originate from a female donor in good health and CMV-seronegative. The CDR3 runs from the conserved cysteine through the conserved F or W. Each record gives: clone size, V gene, J gene, D gene, CDR3 protein, CDR3 DNA. D genes are given only for firm matches. Clone size is not always given. Where it is, it says once, few, many or a class for expanded clones.

>.|TRBV7-2|TRBJ2-3|.
CASSLSSASGDTQYF
TGTGCCAGCAGCTTGAGTTCGGCTAGTGGAGATACGCAGTATTTT
>.|TRBV6-5|TRBJ1-3|.
CASSPNGGFGNTIYF
TGTGCCAGCAGCCCAAACGGAGGGTTTGGAAACACCATATATTTT
>few|TRBV6-5|TRBJ2-7|.
CASSYSTGYEQYF
TGTGCCAGCAGTTACTCGACGGGGTACGAGCAGTACTTC
>few|TRBV6-6|TRBJ2-7|TRBD1
CASSYSGDRGYEQYF
TGTGCCAGCAGTTACTCCGGGGACAGGGGCTACGAGCAGTACTTC
>.|TRBV27|TRBJ2-7|TRBD1
CASGKDRGPYEQYF
TGTGCCAGCGGAAAAGACAGGGGCCCCTACGAGCAGTACTTC
>.|TRBV11-2|TRBJ2-1|.
CASSLGGLASPAEQFF
TGTGCCAGCAGCTTAGGAGGCCTAGCCTCCCCAGCGGAGCAGTTCTTC
>.|TRBV4-1|TRBJ1-3|TRBD1
CASSLRQGSGNTIYF
TGCGCCAGCAGCCTTCGACAGGGGAGCGGAAACACCATATATTTT
>.|TRBV13|TRBJ1-1|.
CASSLKTGGKAFF
TGTGCCAGCAGCTTAAAAACAGGTGGAAAAGCTTTCTTT
>.|TRBV9|TRBJ2-3|.
CASSVAGRTDTQYF
TGTGCCAGCAGCGTGGCGGGGAGGACAGATACGCAGTATTTT
>.|TRBV4-3|TRBJ1-4|TRBD1
CASSLDRGVEKLFF
TGCGCCAGCAGCCTGGACAGGGGGGTTGAAAAACTGTTTTTT
>.|TRBV5-1|TRBJ1-6|TRBD1
CASSLYSSDRGDSPLHF
TGCGCCAGCAGCTTGTATTCGTCGGACAGGGGAGATTCACCCCTCCACTTT
>.|TRBV7-8|TRBJ1-4|.
CASSTGGSSEKLFF
TGTGCCAGCAGCACGGGAGGGTCGTCGGAAAAACTGTTTTTT
>.|TRBV6-1|TRBJ1-3|TRBD1
CASFPTGRSGNTIYF
TGTGCCAGCTTTCCGACAGGGCGCTCTGGAAACACCATATATTTT
>.|TRBV5-4|TRBJ1-1|.
CASRPRRGQNTEAFF
TGTGCCAGCAGACCCAGGCGGGGGCAGAACACTGAAGCTTTCTTT
>.|TRBV29-1|TRBJ1-2|TRBD1
CGGAGQGYGYTF
TGCGGCGGGGCGGGACAGGGCTATGGCTACACCTTC
>.|TRBV10-3|TRBJ2-3|.
CAISVNMPGTLEADTQYF
TGTGCCATCAGTGTAAACATGCCCGGGACACTCGAGGCGGATACGCAGTATTTT
>.|TRBV11-2|TRBJ2-7|.
CASLPLGHQRSSYEQYF
TGTGCCAGCCTACCCCTGGGACACCAGAGGAGCTCCTACGAGCAGTACTTC
>.|TRBV7-8|TRBJ2-3|.
CASSSTEHSTDTQYF
TGTGCCAGCAGCAGCACGGAGCACAGCACAGATACGCAGTATTTT
>.|TRBV9|TRBJ2-3|.
CASSVTAVSGDTQYF
TGTGCCAGCAGCGTTACAGCGGTCTCGGGAGATACGCAGTATTTT
>.|TRBV2|TRBJ1-1|TRBD1
CASNRGQGNTEAFF
TGTGCCAGCAACCGGGGACAGGGGAACACTGAAGCTTTCTTT
>.|TRBV2|TRBJ2-7|.
CASSGRLAHEQYF
TGTGCCAGCAGTGGCCGGCTAGCCCACGAGCAGTACTTC
>.|TRBV9|TRBJ2-3|TRBD2
CASSGGGSGGLTDTQYF
TGTGCCAGCAGCGGGGGGGGTAGCGGGGGATTAACAGATACGCAGTATTTT
>.|TRBV30|TRBJ1-2|TRBD1
CAWSSGTGCGYTF
TGTGCCTGGAGTTCCGGGACAGGGTGTGGCTACACCTTC
>.|TRBV9|TRBJ1-1|TRBD1
CASSVGRGTREAFF
TGTGCCAGCAGCGTAGGCAGGGGGACGCGCGAAGCTTTCTTT
>once|TRBV6-6|TRBJ1-6|.
CASSYSTDSPLHF
TGTGCCAGCAGTTACTCGACAGATTCACCCCTCCACTTT
>.|TRBV6-1|TRBJ2-7|.
CASTPPAGLTYEQYF
TGTGCCAGCACGCCCCCAGCAGGGTTAACCTACGAGCAGTACTTC
>.|TRBV9|TRBJ2-1|TRBD2
CASSLRTSGVFNEQFF
TGTGCCAGCAGCCTCCGGACTAGCGGGGTTTTCAATGAGCAGTTCTTC
>.|TRBV27|TRBJ1-1|.
CASSSHGQHMNTEAFF
TGTGCCAGCAGTTCCCATGGACAGCACATGAACACTGAAGCTTTCTTT
>.|TRBV29-1|TRBJ1-1|TRBD1
CSCSGTGLSEAFF
TGCAGCTGTTCCGGGACAGGCCTAAGCGAAGCTTTCTTT
>.|TRBV9|TRBJ1-1|.
CASSVAYGVNTEAFF
TGTGCCAGCAGCGTAGCGTATGGAGTGAACACTGAAGCTTTCTTT
>.|TRBV14|TRBJ1-2|.
CASSQDQVYGYTF
TGTGCCAGCAGCCAAGACCAGGTGTATGGCTACACCTTC
>few|TRBV6-5|TRBJ1-1|TRBD1
CASSYLGQGGMSEAFF
TGTGCCAGCAGTTATTTGGGACAGGGGGGGATGTCTGAAGCTTTCTTT
>.|TRBV7-2|TRBJ1-6|.
CASSLSPQNNSPLHF
TGTGCCAGCAGCTTATCTCCGCAGAACAATTCACCCCTCCACTTT
>.|TRBV27|TRBJ1-2|TRBD1
CASSLGTGYGYTF
TGTGCCAGCAGTTTAGGGACAGGGTATGGCTACACCTTC
>.|TRBV5-1|TRBJ1-1|.
CASSLARGMNTEAFF
TGCGCCAGCAGCTTGGCGCGGGGAATGAACACTGAAGCTTTCTTT
>few|TRBV6-6|TRBJ2-6|.
CASSYMKSSGANVLTF
TGTGCCAGCAGTTACATGAAGAGCTCTGGGGCCAACGTCCTGACTTTC
>few|TRBV16|TRBJ1-2|.
CASSQSGSGYTF
TGTGCCAGCAGCCAATCCGGGTCTGGCTACACCTTC
>.|TRBV15|TRBJ1-5|.
CATSINFGQPQHF
TGTGCCACCAGCATTAATTTCGGTCAGCCCCAGCATTTT
>few|TRBV11-3|TRBJ2-2|TRBD1
CASSAGTGAGELFF
TGTGCCAGCAGCGCCGGGACAGGGGCCGGGGAGCTGTTTTTT
>.|TRBV29-1|TRBJ2-7|.
CSVGDKNTYEQYF
TGCAGCGTTGGAGACAAGAACACCTACGAGCAGTACTTC
>.|TRBV6-4|TRBJ2-7|TRBD1
CPHSSGFGTGLNEQYF
TGCCCCCACAGCAGTGGTTTTGGGACAGGTCTAAACGAGCAGTACTTC
>.|TRBV10-3|TRBJ2-1|TRBD2
CASRLAGGRGNEQFF
TGTGCCAGCCGACTAGCGGGGGGGCGGGGCAATGAGCAGTTCTTC
>.|TRBV10-2|TRBJ2-3|.
CATSQATDTQYF
TGCGCCACCTCGCAGGCCACAGATACGCAGTATTTT
>.|TRBV19|TRBJ1-1|.
CASSIARNTEAFF
TGTGCCAGTAGTATAGCCAGGAACACTGAAGCTTTCTTT
>.|TRBV11-2|TRBJ1-4|.
CASTVGRGEKLFF
TGTGCCAGCACCGTGGGTCGGGGTGAAAAACTGTTTTTT